Below, 17 T cell receptor beta chains from the same sample are listed, as sequenced in a study of shared clonotypes between healthy human individuals. TCRdb's table, derived via immunoSEQ multiplex PCR, lists solely in-frame clones and lacks some. This sample carries fewer than 650,000 clones, around three quarters of them seen once, and the ten largest clones take 12%. Specimen: PBMCs. These receptors all come from a middle-aged woman in good health. Some clones in this sample may be carry-over from other donors' samples.

The gene calls are TRBV29-1 and TRBJ2-3; D gene unclear. The V end was cut by 1 base, the J end by 4 bases, with 12 bases between. Per germline, CDR1 SQVTM and CDR2 ANQGSEA. The CDR3 extends over 14 amino acids. The CDR3 sequence is CSVEVSMGADTQYF. CDR3 nucleotides: TGCAGCGTTGAAGTGTCTATGGGCGCAGATACGCAGTATTTT.

The V call is TRBV2, the J call TRBJ2-3; 11 nucleotides match TRBD2. The germline V gene has CDR1 SNHLY and CDR2 FYNNEI. CDR3 size: 15 residues. Trimming removed 6 bases from V and 2 bases from J; junction bases left unmatched: 4. The CDR3 region is CASRGLAVATDTQYF. CDR3 sequence (DNA): TGTGCCAGCAGGGGACTAGCGGTTGCCACAGATACGCAGTATTTT.

This clone was detected a few times. The chain joins TRBV10-3 to TRBJ1-2; D gene unclear. V lost 0 bases to trimming and J lost 8 bases, with 16 bases between them. Germline CDR1 ENHRY, CDR2 SYGVKD. The CDR3 has 15 residues. As DNA, the CDR3 is TGTGCCATCAGTGAGTCGATCTCCTCCATGGGCGGCTACACCTTC. Protein sequence: CAISESISSMGGYTF.

The chain recombines TRBV5-1 with TRBJ1-3; no firm D call. Trimming shortened V by 1 base and J by 0 bases, and 8 bases separated the two germline ends. From germline, CDR1 is SGHRS and CDR2 YFSETQ. The CDR3 runs to 15 residues. The chain's CDR3 is CASSLPGSSGNTIYF. The CDR3 region has the DNA TGCGCCAGCAGCTTGCCCGGGAGCTCTGGAAACACCATATATTTT.

This sequence joins TRBV7-2 and TRBJ1-2; tentatively, D is TRBD1 (6 bases). Germline lookup yields CDR1 SGHTA and CDR2 FQGNSA. V was cut by 5 bases and J by 8 bases, with 12 bases left in between. The CDR3 is 12 amino acids. This CDR3 is CASSQTRGGYTF. The DNA of the CDR3 is TGTGCCAGCAGCCAGACTAGGGGGGGCTACACCTTC.

V usage is TRBV4-2 and J usage is TRBJ2-1; D may be TRBD1 or TRBD2 (5 bases each). Germline lookup yields CDR1 LGHNA and CDR2 YNFKEQ. There are 16 residues in the CDR3. V was trimmed by 4 bases and J by 4 bases, leaving 17 bases between them. The DNA for the CDR3 is TGTGCCAGCAGCCCGAACCCGGGACGGGCTTACAATGAGCAGTTCTTC. It is translated as CASSPNPGRAYNEQFF.

The V gene is TRBV2, the J gene TRBJ2-7; 10 nucleotides align to TRBD1. This CDR3 comprises 15 residues. V was pared by 6 bases and J by 0 bases, with 5 bases of the junction left unmatched. The germline V gene encodes CDR1 SNHLY and CDR2 FYNNEI. The CDR3 reads CASRRDRGNSYEQYF. CDR3 nucleotides: TGTGCCAGCAGACGGGACAGGGGAAACTCCTACGAGCAGTACTTC.

The chain is built from TRBV29-1 and TRBJ2-2; TRBD2 agrees at 7 bases. The V segment lost 6 bases and the J segment 2 bases; nucleotides outside the gene matches: 9. CDR3 length: 15 residues. Germline values: CDR1 SQVTM, CDR2 ANQGSEA. The CDR3 nucleotides are TGCAGCGTCCACATCGGGGGGTCCAACACCGGGGAGCTGTTTTTT. This gives the protein CSVHIGGSNTGELFF.

The J gene is TRBJ1-1, the V gene TRBV2, with D perhaps matching TRBD1 (6 bases). The germline CDR1 and CDR2 sequences are SNHLY and FYNNEI. Trimming took off 7 bases at V and 1 base at J, with 10 bases between the two ends. The CDR3 covers 13 residues. CDR3 DNA: TGTGCCAGCAACCTACAGGGGAACACTGAAGCTTTCTTT. It encodes CASNLQGNTEAFF.

The gene calls are TRBV27 and TRBJ2-3, with 10 bases aligning to TRBD2. This CDR3 contains 16 residues. The trim removed 2 bases at V and 6 bases at J, leaving 8 bases unmatched. Germline V CDR1 and CDR2: MNHEY, SMNVEV (reference sequence). Here the CDR3 reads CASSLRAGGPWDTQYF. CDR3 sequence (DNA): TGTGCCAGCAGTTTAAGAGCGGGAGGGCCATGGGATACGCAGTATTTT.

This CDR3 reads CASSPTGNEQYF. CDR3 DNA: TGTGCCAGCAGCCCCACAGGGAACGAGCAGTACTTC. The genes are TRBV9 and TRBJ2-7, with a tentative D call TRBD1 (6 bases). Germline V gene sequence: CDR1 SGDLS, CDR2 YYNGEE. The CDR3 extends over 12 amino acids. Trimming took 4 bases from V and 5 from J, leaving 10 bases between them.

This chain uses TRBV28 with TRBJ2-7; no reliable D call. The length of the CDR3 is 12 residues. Trimming pared 7 bases from V and 4 bases from J, leaving 11 bases between. Germline CDR1 is MDHEN and CDR2 is SYDVKM. The DNA for the CDR3 is TGTGCCAGCAATGCCAACTTTTACGAGCAGTACTTC. Encoded protein: CASNANFYEQYF.

The rearrangement links TRBV21-1 to TRBJ1-4. TRBV21-1 is flagged as a pseudogene. The CDR3 is made up of 16 amino acids. CDR3 in DNA: TGTGCCAGCAGCAAAGCGCGGGGATGTGTTCATGAAAAACTGTTTTTT. This encodes CASSKARGCVHEKLFF.

With regard to this clone: A read error may be the cause here, since a much bigger clone is one base away. This same CDR3 is encoded by further DNA sequences in the sample. The rearrangement joins TRBV6-4 to TRBJ2-6, with D unclear. The germline V gene has CDR1 MRHNA and CDR2 SNTAGT. The V and J ends lost 2 bases and 0 bases respectively, with 2 bases between them. This CDR3 is built from 14 residues. CDR3 sequence (DNA): TGTGCCAGCAGTGACACCTCTGGGGCCAACGTCCTGACTTTC. Encoded protein: CASSDTSGANVLTF.

The chain uses TRBV5-4 and TRBJ1-6; maybe TRBD1 (5 bases). Germline V gene lookup returns CDR1 SGHNT and CDR2 YYREEE (reference sequence). The CDR3 has 16 amino acids. V shed 4 bases and J shed 10 bases, with 21 bases lying between them. This CDR3 is CASSPNRPNLGSPLHF. Written as DNA, the CDR3 is TGTGCCAGCAGCCCCAACAGGCCGAACTTGGGGTCACCCCTCCACTTT.

This rearrangement joins TRBV29-1 to TRBJ2-7; TRBD2 matches 15 bases. The CDR3 length is 13 residues. The trim removed 7 bases at V and 6 bases at J, leaving 4 bases unmatched. Germline V gene lookup returns CDR1 SQVTM and CDR2 ANQGSEA. CDR3 sequence reads: CSAGLAGGGEQYF. The DNA for the CDR3 is TGCAGCGCGGGACTAGCGGGAGGAGGCGAGCAGTACTTC.

The rearrangement uses TRBV5-1 and TRBJ2-3; D is undetermined. V lost 0 bases and J 1 base, leaving 12 bases between the germline ends. From germline, CDR1 is SGHRS and CDR2 YFSETQ. The CDR3 length is 16 residues. The CDR3 nucleotides read TGCGCCAGCAGCTTGGACTCCGGATTCCGCACAGATACGCAGTATTTT. The encoded protein is CASSLDSGFRTDTQYF.